This paragraph covers one T cell receptor (beta chain) sequence. Its specificity is unknown. MiXCR, run by TCRdb on the 5' RACE reads, gives a single entry per CDR3 protein. The sample lists 400,000 to 550,000 distinct CDR3 sequences; roughly 25% were seen once. These data belong to a study of T-cell memory formation after mild COVID-19. Study-wide context: Largely, TCR clusters stayed within a single donor. Study-wide results and limits: Shrinking CD4+ clones resided mostly in CM and EM, and CD8+ ones in EMRA.

This CDR3 contains 16 residues. Germline CDR1 reads LNHDA; CDR2 reads SQIVND (reference sequence). V shed 2 bases, J shed 7 bases, and the junction held 11 bases outside the gene matches. This receptor was taken from an adult woman who had mild COVID-19 (a few samples of this study predate the infection). Cell type and time point are not known. The V gene is TRBV19, the J gene TRBJ2-1; 7 nucleotides agree with TRBD1. The source material was PBMCs or a T cell subset sorted from them (not recorded which). The CDR3 DNA reads TGTGCCAGTAGTATAACCTTCAACAGGGGAAGGAATGAGCAGTTCTTC. Its translation: CASSITFNRGRNEQFF.